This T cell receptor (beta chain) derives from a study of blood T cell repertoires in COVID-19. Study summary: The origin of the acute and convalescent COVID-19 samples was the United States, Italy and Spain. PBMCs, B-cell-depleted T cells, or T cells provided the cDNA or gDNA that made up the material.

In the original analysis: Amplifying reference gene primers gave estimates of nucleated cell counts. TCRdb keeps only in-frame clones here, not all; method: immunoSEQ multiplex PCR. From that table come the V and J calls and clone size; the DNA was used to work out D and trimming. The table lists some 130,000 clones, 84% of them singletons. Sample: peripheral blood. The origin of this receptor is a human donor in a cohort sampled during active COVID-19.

Written as DNA, the CDR3 is TGTGCCAGCAGTTCTCTAGCGGGGGCCTACAATGAGCAGTTCTTC. Protein product: CASSSLAGAYNEQFF. The rearrangement uses TRBV6-6 and TRBJ2-1; 10 bases align to TRBD2. Germline V lookup: CDR1 MNHNY, CDR2 SVGAGI (reference sequence). This CDR3 contains 15 residues. J lost 2 bases, V lost 4 bases, and 2 bases had no gene match.